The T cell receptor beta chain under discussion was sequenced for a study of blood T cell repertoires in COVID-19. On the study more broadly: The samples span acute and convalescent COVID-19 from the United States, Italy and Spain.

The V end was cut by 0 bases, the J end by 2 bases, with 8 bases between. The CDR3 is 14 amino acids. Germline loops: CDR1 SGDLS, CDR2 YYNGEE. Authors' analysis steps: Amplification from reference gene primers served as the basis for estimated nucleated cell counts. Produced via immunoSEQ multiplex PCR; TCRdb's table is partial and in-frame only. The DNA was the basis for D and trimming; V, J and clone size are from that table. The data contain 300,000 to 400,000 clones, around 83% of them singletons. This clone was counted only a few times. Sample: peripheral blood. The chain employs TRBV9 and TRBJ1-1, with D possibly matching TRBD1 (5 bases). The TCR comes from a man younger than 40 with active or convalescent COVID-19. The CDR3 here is CASSVAGANTEAFF. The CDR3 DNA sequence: TGTGCCAGCAGCGTAGCTGGGGCTAACACTGAAGCTTTCTTT.